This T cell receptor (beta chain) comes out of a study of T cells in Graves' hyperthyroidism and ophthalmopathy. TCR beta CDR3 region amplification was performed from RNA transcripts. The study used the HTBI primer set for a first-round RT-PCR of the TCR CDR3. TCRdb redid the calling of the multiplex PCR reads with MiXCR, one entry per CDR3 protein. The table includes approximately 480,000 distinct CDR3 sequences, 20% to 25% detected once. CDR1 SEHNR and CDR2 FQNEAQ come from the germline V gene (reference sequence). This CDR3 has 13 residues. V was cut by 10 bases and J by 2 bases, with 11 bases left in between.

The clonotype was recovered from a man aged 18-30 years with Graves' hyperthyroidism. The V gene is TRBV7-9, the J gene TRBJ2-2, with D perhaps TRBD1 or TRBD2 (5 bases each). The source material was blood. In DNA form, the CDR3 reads TGTGCCACGGGGACCCCTAACACCGGGGAGCTGTTTTTT. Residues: CATGTPNTGELFF. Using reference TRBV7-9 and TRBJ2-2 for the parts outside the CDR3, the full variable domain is DTGVSQNPRHKITKRGQNVTFRCDPISEHNRLYWYRQTLGQGPEFLTYFQNEAQLEKSRLLSDRFSAERPKGSFSTLEIQRTEQGDSAMYLCATGTPNTGELFFGEGSRLTVL.